This is a list of T cell receptor beta chains from one sample in a study of PD-1 blockade in classical Hodgkin lymphoma. The repertoire was sequenced with immunoSEQ multiplex PCR; TCRdb's copy has only in-frame clones and lacks some. The sample includes about 97,000 clones, roughly 90% of them seen just once. The source material was peripheral blood mononuclear cells (PBMCs), sampled before the second cycle of nivolumab. The receptors shown here come from a human donor with classical Hodgkin lymphoma. Both conserved end residues are part of each CDR3. D genes are given only for firm matches. Size is stated for part of the rows, as once, few or many counts, or as a class when the clone is expanded.

v_call	d_call	j_call	clone_size	cdr3_aa	cdr3_nt
TRBV7-2	.	TRBJ1-5	.	CASSLVSGNNQPQHF	TGTGCCAGCAGCTTAGTAAGTGGCAACAATCAGCCCCAGCATTTT
TRBV5-6	TRBD1	TRBJ1-1	few	CASSQVGTGYTEAFF	TGTGCCAGCAGCCAAGTCGGGACAGGGTATACTGAAGCTTTCTTT
TRBV19	.	TRBJ1-2	.	CAKPGTVNYGYTF	TGTGCCAAACCAGGGACGGTCAACTATGGCTACACCTTC
TRBV6-5	TRBD1	TRBJ1-5	.	CASSYRQGASQPQHF	TGTGCCAGCAGTTACCGACAGGGGGCGAGTCAGCCCCAGCATTTT
TRBV7-2	.	TRBJ2-6	.	CARSGSGAGANVLTF	TGTGCCAGATCAGGCTCGGGGGCTGGGGCCAACGTCCTGACTTTC
TRBV25-1	.	TRBJ2-7	.	CASSDLRGQYF	TGTGCCAGCAGTGACCTAAGGGGGCAGTACTTC
TRBV13	.	TRBJ2-7	.	CASSSGPLGEQYF	TGTGCCAGCAGTTCCGGCCCCTTAGGGGAGCAGTACTTC
TRBV6-6	TRBD1	TRBJ1-6	.	CASSFRDRFNSPLHF	TGTGCCAGCAGTTTTCGGGACAGATTTAATTCACCCCTCCACTTT
TRBV6-1	.	TRBJ2-5	.	CASSESRVSETQYF	TGTGCCAGCAGTGAAAGCAGGGTTAGCGAGACCCAGTACTTC
TRBV7-8	.	TRBJ1-2	.	CASSGDGTNYGYTF	TGTGCCAGCAGCGGAGACGGGACGAACTATGGCTACACCTTC
TRBV6-1	.	TRBJ1-2	.	CASSEFRGAYGYTF	TGTGCCAGCAGTGAATTCCGGGGAGCCTATGGCTACACCTTC
TRBV5-4	TRBD2	TRBJ2-1	.	CVASGGGDNEQFF	TGTGTAGCTTCTGGCGGGGGTGACAATGAGCAGTTCTTC
TRBV6-5	.	TRBJ2-3	.	CASIKGGTDTQYF	TGTGCCAGCATTAAAGGGGGCACAGATACGCAGTATTTT
TRBV7-6	.	TRBJ1-3	.	CASSLLDTIYF	TGTGCCAGCAGCTTATTGGACACCATATATTTT
TRBV10-2	.	TRBJ1-2	.	CASSDGSNYGYTF	TGCGCCAGCAGTGACGGTTCTAACTATGGCTACACCTTC
TRBV7-8	.	TRBJ2-3	.	CASSLVGSGATDTQYF	TGTGCCAGCAGCTTAGTAGGGTCCGGGGCCACAGATACGCAGTATTTT
TRBV7-2	.	TRBJ2-7	.	CASSLEAGLRREQYF	TGTGCCAGCAGCTTAGAGGCAGGACTTAGGAGGGAGCAGTACTTC
TRBV13	TRBD2	TRBJ2-7	.	CASSSGLAGPAPYEQYF	TGTGCCAGCAGCTCGGGACTAGCGGGGCCAGCCCCCTACGAGCAGTACTTC
TRBV11-2	TRBD2	TRBJ2-7	.	CASSFNSGGSSYEQYF	TGTGCCAGCAGCTTTAATAGCGGGGGCTCCTCCTACGAGCAGTACTTC
TRBV11-3	TRBD1	TRBJ2-7	.	CASSLGTVYEQYF	TGTGCCAGCAGCTTGGGGACAGTCTACGAGCAGTACTTC
TRBV7-6	TRBD1	TRBJ2-1	.	CASSFGQGLGGFHNEQFF	TGTGCCAGCAGCTTCGGACAGGGGTTAGGGGGTTTCCACAATGAGCAGTTCTTC
TRBV5-4	.	TRBJ1-5	few	CASSLDSNQPQHF	TGTGCCAGCAGCTTGGATAGCAATCAGCCCCAGCATTTT
TRBV6-5	.	TRBJ2-7	few	CASSAWGPYEQYF	TGTGCCAGCAGTGCCTGGGGGCCCTACGAGCAGTACTTC
TRBV9	.	TRBJ2-3	.	CASSVNLGGAKDTQYF	TGTGCCAGCAGCGTTAATCTTGGGGGGGCCAAAGATACGCAGTATTTT